This T cell receptor (beta chain) was observed in a study of cytomegalovirus exposure and HLA in healthy donors. General study findings and limits: The majority of TCR sequences were rare, yet some public TCRs appeared in many donors. Cytomegalovirus association was assigned to about 180 TCR beta chains.

Healthy people donating bone marrow made up the donors. Regarding this clone: Its antigen is unidentified.

Use of 60 Vbeta and 13 Jbeta primers characterized the PCR. The data were produced by immunoSEQ multiplex PCR, yet TCRdb's version contains in-frame clones alone and is incomplete. This listing includes 45,000 to 50,000 clones. V lost 8 bases and J lost 1; bases outside the gene matches: 11. CDR3 size: 16 residues. V usage is TRBV23-1 and J usage is TRBJ2-1; the match to TRBD2 covers 7 bases. TRBV23-1 is given ORF status, its function remaining uncertain. The sample comprised PBMCs. This receptor was identified in a male donor in good health and CMV-seronegative. CDR3 nucleotide sequence: TGCGCCAGCGGATTTCGGGGGGACTGGTCCTACAATGAGCAGTTCTTC. Protein sequence: CASGFRGDWSYNEQFF.